This TCR beta chain was found in a study of cytomegalovirus exposure and HLA in healthy donors. With 60 Vbeta and 13 Jbeta primers, the PCR was carried out. TCRdb's copy holds only in-frame clones and misses some; the assay was immunoSEQ multiplex PCR. The sample yields about 160,000 clones, approximately 80% seen once. The CDR3 runs to 16 residues. V trimming: 2 bases; J trimming: 5 bases; junction bases outside the gene matches: 10. CDR1 and CDR2 (germline): MNHNS, SASEGT. For this clone: Its antigen remains unknown.

Findings and limits, study-wide: TCR beta V- and J-gene trimming was later associated with a missense DCLRE1C variant. When the data were analyzed later, several of the most significant clusters appeared to be linked to common viral pathogens.

The rearrangement links TRBV6-1 to TRBJ1-2; 8 positions agree with TRBD1. The sequence was obtained from a man aged 18 to 30 in good health and CMV-seropositive. The material sequenced was PBMCs. CDR3 sequence reads: CASSEWTDRDPYGYTF. The CDR3 DNA reads TGTGCCAGCAGTGAATGGACGGACAGGGACCCTTATGGCTACACCTTC.